This TCR beta chain comes out of a study of PD-L1 blockade in urothelial cancer. The trim removed 1 base at V and 16 bases at J, leaving 12 bases unmatched. The CDR3 is made up of 14 amino acids. Germline V lookup: CDR1 SGDLS, CDR2 YYNGEE. Time point meaning: pretreatment peripheral blood. Assay: immunoSEQ multiplex PCR; the TCRdb copy retains only in-frame clones and omits some. This sample has around 100,000 clones, with about nine tenths found just once. The TCR originated in a man aged 60 to 75 with urothelial cancer. The chain is built from TRBV9 and TRBJ2-1, with 9 bases matching TRBD1. The material was PBMCs, obtained around atezolizumab (anti-PD-L1) treatment. CDR3 sequence reads: CASSVYGANRGLFF. CDR3 DNA sequence: TGTGCCAGCAGCGTATACGGTGCAAACAGGGGGCTTTTCTTC. The full variable domain, its missing parts supplied by reference TRBV9 and TRBJ2-1, is DSGVTQTPKHLITATGQRVTLRCSPRSGDLSVYWYQQSLDQGLQFLIQYYNGEERAKGNILERFSAQQFPDLHSELNLSSLELGDSALYFCASSVYGANRGLFFGPGTRLTVL.